The present TCR beta chain was sequenced within a study of kidney transplant recipient with SARS-CoV-2 infection. There are many counts of this clonotype. TCRdb recomputed calls from the reads with MiXCR, one row per CDR3 protein. In the table there are about 250,000 distinct CDR3 sequences, more than 25% of which are singletons. The length of the CDR3 is 13 residues. In germline, CDR1 is MNHEY, CDR2 SMNVEV (reference sequence). Trimming left V 7 bases short and J 1 base short, with 7 bases between. The specimen comprised a blood sample, sampled at baseline and between days 110 and 120 from a kidney transplant recipient. The sequence came from a young adult male patient who had COVID-19 and was a kidney transplant recipient. Some T cells may be transferred from the graft donor. The rearrangement uses TRBV27 and TRBJ2-2; TRBD1 is a possible D gene (5 bases). The CDR3 loop is CASTDRNTGELFF. As DNA, the CDR3 is TGTGCCAGCACAGACAGGAACACCGGGGAGCTGTTTTTT.